One and the same sample provided the 5 T cell receptor beta chains below, sequenced in a study of CD8+ T cells in alopecia areata. Noted treatment: oral pan-JAK inhibitor, 5-10 mg twice daily. RNA extraction was followed by reverse transcription into cDNA, which acted as the sequencing template. Profiled with immunoSEQ multiplex PCR; TCRdb holds only in-frame clones, not every one. The sample has about 250,000 clones, about 60% seen once. The input for sequencing was CD4+ T cells sorted from blood, taken at week 52, from a patient treated with tofacitinib. The receptors stem from a human donor with alopecia areata.

This chain uses TRBV7-2 with TRBJ2-7; D call uncertain. V was trimmed by 2 bases and J by 3 bases, leaving 11 bases between them. Per germline, CDR1 SGHTA and CDR2 FQGNSA. CDR3 size: 14 residues. The CDR3 DNA reads TGTGCCAGCAGCTTAAGCTTGTCTCTCTACGAGCAGTACTTC. Translating it yields CASSLSLSLYEQYF.

Points on this clone: This clone may be a read error of a much larger clone one base away. The gene calls are TRBV10-3 and TRBJ1-2, with 7 bases fitting TRBD1. CDR1 ENHRY and CDR2 SYGVKD come from the germline V gene. The CDR3 extends over 13 amino acids. J gave up 2 bases and V 5 bases, and 2 bases lay outside the gene matches. This chain's CDR3 is CAISRGQNYGYTF. In nucleotides, the CDR3 is TGTGCCATCAGTCGGGGACAGAACTATGGCTACACCTTC.

DNA for the CDR3: TGCAGCGTTCTGGTAGGGAATGAAAAACTGTTTTTT. Its translation is CSVLVGNEKLFF. The chain couples TRBV29-1 to TRBJ1-4; unclear D gene. CDR1 is SQVTM, CDR2 ANQGSEA, per germline. The CDR3 has 12 residues. V lost 5 bases to trimming and J lost 5 bases, with 9 bases between them.

This chain's CDR3 is CASHNPGVNGGYTF. CDR3 nucleotide sequence: TGTGCCAGCCACAATCCTGGGGTTAACGGAGGCTACACCTTC. V gene TRBV6-5 combines with J gene TRBJ1-2; D remains ambiguous. The CDR3 extends over 14 amino acids. CDR1 is MNHEY, CDR2 SVGAGI, per germline. V was shortened by 8 bases and J by 8 bases, with 21 bases between the two germline ends.

CDR3 coding DNA: TGTGCCAGCAGCGCAGCAGGGTTCGCTGGGGCCAACGTCCTGACTTTC. It yields the protein CASSAAGFAGANVLTF. The genes are TRBV9 and TRBJ2-6; D is perhaps TRBD1 (5 bases). The CDR3 extends over 16 amino acids. Germline V gives CDR1 SGDLS, CDR2 YYNGEE. V was pared by 3 bases and J by 2 bases, with 12 bases between. Drawing the rest from reference TRBV9 and TRBJ2-6, the complete variable domain is DSGVTQTPKHLITATGQRVTLRCSPRSGDLSVYWYQQSLDQGLQFLIQYYNGEERAKGNILERFSAQQFPDLHSELNLSSLELGDSALYFCASSAAGFAGANVLTFGAGSRLTVL.